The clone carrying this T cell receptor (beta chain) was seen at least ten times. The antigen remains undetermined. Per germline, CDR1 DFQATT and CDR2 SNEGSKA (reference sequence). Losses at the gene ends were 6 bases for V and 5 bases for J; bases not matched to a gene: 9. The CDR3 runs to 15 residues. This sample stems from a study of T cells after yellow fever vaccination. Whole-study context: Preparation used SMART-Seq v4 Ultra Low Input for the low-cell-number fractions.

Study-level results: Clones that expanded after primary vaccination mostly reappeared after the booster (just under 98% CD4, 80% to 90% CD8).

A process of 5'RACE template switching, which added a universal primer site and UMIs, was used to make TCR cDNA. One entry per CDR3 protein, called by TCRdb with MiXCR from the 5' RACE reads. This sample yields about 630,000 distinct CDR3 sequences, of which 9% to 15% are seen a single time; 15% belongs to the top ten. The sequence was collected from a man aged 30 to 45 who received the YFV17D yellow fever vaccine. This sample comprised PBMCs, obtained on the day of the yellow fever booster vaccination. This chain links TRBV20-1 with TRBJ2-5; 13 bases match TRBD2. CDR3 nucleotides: TGCAGTGCGACCGGACTAGCGGGAGTGGGGGAGACCCAGTACTTC. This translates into CSATGLAGVGETQYF.